What follows describes a single T cell receptor (beta chain). The data were taken from a study of shared clonotypes between healthy human individuals. The CDR3 consists of 15 residues. Per germline, CDR1 SGHTS and CDR2 YDEGEE. Losses at the gene ends were 5 bases for V and 5 bases for J; bases not matched to a gene: 11. Under the authors' procedure: With immunoSEQ giving junction-only sequences and no quality scores, filtering differed. TCRdb keeps only in-frame clones here, not all; method: immunoSEQ multiplex PCR. V, J and clone size derive from that table, while D and trimming were established from the DNA sequence. The repertoire holds 2 million to 2.5 million clones, with roughly 94% as singletons. The study enrolled healthy HIV-negative adults without recent acute infections or vaccinations as donors. The donor cohort consisted entirely of Caucasian adults residing in Nashville, Tennessee.

This chain joins TRBV5-8 and TRBJ2-7, with 9 bases fitting TRBD1. The sequence derives from a man between 18 and 29 years old in good health. Material for sequencing was naive CD4+ T cells sorted from blood. Subset: CD45RA+ positively selected. CDR3 sequence reads: CASRGTGLGAHEQYF. CDR3 DNA sequence: TGTGCCAGCAGGGGGACAGGGCTGGGGGCTCACGAGCAGTACTTC.